Presented here are 23 T cell receptor beta chains from one specimen sequenced in a study of T-cell memory formation after mild COVID-19. TCRdb used MiXCR to reprocess the 5' RACE reads, holding one entry per CDR3 protein. Here the sample spans roughly 100,000 distinct CDR3 sequences, 12% being singletons. The specimen sequenced was PBMCs or a T cell subset sorted from them (not recorded which). The receptor set was obtained from an adult woman who had mild COVID-19 (a few samples of this study predate the infection). Cell type and time point are not known.

This clonotype has more than one count but fewer than ten. The rearrangement joins TRBV5-1 to TRBJ2-1; 14 nucleotides match TRBD2. This CDR3 is built from 18 residues. The germline V gene has CDR1 SGHRS and CDR2 YFSETQ. Trimming cost V 5 bases and J 3 bases; bases outside gene matches: 10. As DNA, the CDR3 is TGCGCCAGCAGGGTAGCGGGACTAGCGGGGGACCGCTACAATGAGCAGTTCTTC. Residues: CASRVAGLAGDRYNEQFF.

The chain combines TRBV25-1 with TRBJ2-1; D is perhaps TRBD2 (5 bases). Deletions cut 1 base from V and 0 bases from J, with 16 bases between. Germline CDR1 reads MGHDK; CDR2 reads SYGVNS. This CDR3 is 18 amino acids long. The chain's CDR3 is CASSESSRRPSSYNEQFF. The DNA of the CDR3 is TGTGCCAGCAGTGAATCTTCACGGAGGCCCAGCTCCTACAATGAGCAGTTCTTC. The full variable domain, rest sourced from reference TRBV25-1 and TRBJ2-1, is EADIYQTPRYLVIGTGKKITLECSQTMGHDKMYWYQQDPGMELHLIHYSYGVNSTEKGDLSSESTVSRIRTEHFPLTLESARPSHTSQYLCASSESSRRPSSYNEQFFGPGTRLTVL.

This clonotype was detected a few times. V is TRBV7-8 and J is TRBJ2-1; D unresolved. The CDR3 covers 18 residues. From germline, CDR1 is SGHVS and CDR2 FQNEAQ. Trimming left V 1 base short and J 2 bases short, with 18 bases between. In DNA, the CDR3 is TGTGCCAGCAGCTTAGTCCGAGAGCGACCCAGCCCCTACAATGAGCAGTTCTTC. Its protein is CASSLVRERPSPYNEQFF.

This clonotype came up a few times. V gene TRBV6-5 combines with J gene TRBJ1-2; tentatively, D is TRBD1 (6 bases). There are 15 residues in the CDR3. The V end lost 0 bases, the J end lost 2 bases, and 10 bases lay between the germline ends. Germline V gene data show CDR1 as MNHEY and CDR2 as SVGAGI. CDR3 protein: CASSYSWDINYGYTF. CDR3 DNA sequence: TGTGCCAGCAGTTACTCCTGGGACATCAACTATGGCTACACCTTC.

V and J are TRBV7-9 and TRBJ2-5; no definite D call. V lost 1 base and J 0 bases, leaving 9 bases between the germline ends. The CDR3 is 15 amino acids. Germline V gene sequence: CDR1 SEHNR, CDR2 FQNEAQ (reference sequence). CDR3 amino acids: CASSLVVRYQETQYF. The CDR3 nucleotides read TGTGCCAGCAGCTTAGTCGTACGGTACCAAGAGACCCAGTACTTC. Together with reference TRBV7-9 and TRBJ2-5, the CDR3 gives the full variable domain: DTGVSQNPRHKITKRGQNVTFRCDPISEHNRLYWYRQTLGQGPEFLTYFQNEAQLEKSRLLSDRFSAERPKGSFSTLEIQRTEQGDSAMYLCASSLVVRYQETQYFGPGTRLLVL.

The chain links TRBV7-9 to TRBJ2-7, with D possibly TRBD2 on 5 matching bases. The CDR3 consists of 13 residues. Germline CDR1 reads SEHNR; CDR2 reads FQNEAQ (reference sequence). The V and J ends lost 1 base and 7 bases respectively, with 11 bases between them. This CDR3 reads CASSLGASGEQYF. The CDR3, as DNA: TGTGCCAGCAGCTTAGGGGCCTCGGGGGAGCAGTACTTC.

This chain links TRBV7-9 with TRBJ1-2; 7 bases are a match to TRBD1. V lost 5 bases, J lost 5 bases, and 5 bases stayed unmatched. The germline V gene encodes CDR1 SEHNR and CDR2 FQNEAQ (reference sequence). There are 13 residues in the CDR3. This CDR3 is CASSTSTGYGYTF. The CDR3 DNA reads TGTGCCAGCAGCACCTCGACAGGGTATGGCTACACCTTC.

This chain's CDR3 is CASSRAEGYEQYF. CDR3 nucleotide sequence: TGTGCCAGCAGCCGTGCTGAGGGCTACGAGCAGTACTTC. The chain recombines TRBV7-2 with TRBJ2-7; TRBD2 is a possible D gene (5 bases). The CDR3 length is 13 residues. Germline V CDR1 and CDR2: SGHTA, FQGNSA. The V end was cut by 5 bases, the J end by 3 bases, with 11 bases between.

This clonotype occurred a few times. This chain links TRBV27 with TRBJ1-5, with D unclear. Trimming pared 0 bases from V and 1 base from J, leaving 7 bases between. Per the germline V gene, CDR1 is MNHEY and CDR2 is SMNVEV (reference sequence). This CDR3 region has 15 residues. As DNA, the CDR3 is TGTGCCAGCAGTTTATCTCCTGGAAGCAATCAGCCCCAGCATTTT. Protein product: CASSLSPGSNQPQHF.

This chain connects TRBV5-4 to TRBJ2-3, with 8 bases matching TRBD2. The CDR3 has 14 amino acids. Germline CDR1 SGHNT, CDR2 YYREEE (reference sequence). With 2 bases clipped from V and 4 bases from J, the junction kept 3 bases outside the gene matches. CDR3 in amino acids: CASSFGGVADTQYF. CDR3 coding DNA: TGTGCCAGCAGCTTCGGGGGGGTAGCAGATACGCAGTATTTT.

The chain links TRBV6-1 to TRBJ2-5; 10 bases are a match to TRBD1. From germline, CDR1 is MNHNS and CDR2 SASEGT. This CDR3 comprises 15 residues. The trim removed 0 bases at V and 4 bases at J, leaving 2 bases unmatched. The CDR3 DNA reads TGTGCCAGCAGTGAAGCGACAGGGGGCCCAGAGACCCAGTACTTC. Its protein is CASSEATGGPETQYF.

This chain uses TRBV9 with TRBJ2-1; D is tentatively TRBD1 or TRBD2 (6 bases each). Germline assignment: CDR1 SGDLS and CDR2 YYNGEE. This CDR3 is built from 15 residues. Trimming left V 0 bases short and J 7 bases short, with 14 bases between. The DNA of the CDR3 is TGTGCCAGCAGCGTAGGGGGGGCTCCCATGAATGAGCAGTTCTTC. As protein: CASSVGGAPMNEQFF.

V is TRBV6-2 or TRBV6-3 and J is TRBJ2-5; D remains unclear. V dropped 0 bases and J dropped 0 bases, with 2 bases sitting between them. The CDR3 has 13 amino acids. Germline V gives CDR1 MNHEY, CDR2 SVGEGT. The CDR3: CASSYSYQETQYF. CDR3 DNA sequence: TGTGCCAGCAGTTACTCCTACCAAGAGACCCAGTACTTC.

The chain carries TRBV7-9 and TRBJ2-6; D uncertain. The germline gives CDR1 SEHNR, CDR2 FQNEAQ (reference sequence). Trimming took off 4 bases at V and 2 bases at J, with 12 bases between the two ends. The CDR3 contains 16 residues. The CDR3 DNA reads TGTGCCAGCAGCTCTCCTGGCGGCGCTGGGGCCAACGTCCTGACTTTC. This encodes CASSSPGGAGANVLTF.

The CDR3 protein is CASSYSEGFYNEQFF. The DNA for the CDR3 is TGTGCCAGCAGTTACTCGGAAGGGTTCTACAATGAGCAGTTCTTC. The chain combines TRBV6-5 with TRBJ2-1; D not resolved. This CDR3 region has 15 residues. V shed 0 bases and J shed 3 bases, with 9 bases lying between them. Germline assignment: CDR1 MNHEY and CDR2 SVGAGI.

This clonotype has just a few counts. Here the CDR3 reads CASSLGPGGTRPTQYF. The CDR3 DNA follows: TGTGCCAGCAGCTTGGGCCCGGGGGGTACCCGACCGACCCAGTACTTC. The chain joins TRBV7-9 to TRBJ2-5, with 7 bases fitting TRBD2. J gave up 7 bases and V 3 bases, and 14 bases lay outside the gene matches. Germline CDR1 reads SEHNR; CDR2 reads FQNEAQ (reference sequence). The CDR3 runs 16 residues.

The chain joins TRBV14 to TRBJ2-7; 11 bases map to TRBD2. Trimming cost V 4 bases and J 0 bases; bases outside gene matches: 5. CDR1 and CDR2 from the germline V gene are SGHDN and FVKESK. The CDR3 runs 16 residues. The CDR3 is CASSPGLAVTSYEQYF. DNA for the CDR3: TGTGCCAGCAGCCCGGGACTAGCGGTGACCTCCTACGAGCAGTACTTC.

This clonotype was found a few times. The chain joins TRBV30 to TRBJ1-1; D is possibly TRBD1 (6 bases). Germline V lookup: CDR1 GTSNPN, CDR2 SVGIG (reference sequence). V lost 6 bases to trimming and J lost 0 bases, with 8 bases between them. The CDR3 runs to 12 residues. CDR3 in amino acids: CACRGLNTEAFF. The DNA of the CDR3 is TGTGCCTGCAGGGGATTGAACACTGAAGCTTTCTTT.

The V and J genes are TRBV20-1 and TRBJ2-4, with D tentatively TRBD1 or TRBD2 (6 bases each). The CDR3 spans 16 residues. The germline V gene encodes CDR1 DFQATT and CDR2 SNEGSKA (reference sequence). Trimming pared 0 bases from V and 2 bases from J, leaving 14 bases between. This CDR3 reads CSAREGGGSPKNIQYF. The CDR3 nucleotides read TGCAGTGCTAGAGAAGGAGGGGGGAGTCCCAAAAACATTCAGTACTTC.

The chain carries TRBV7-9 and TRBJ2-1, with D perhaps matching TRBD2 (6 bases). The V gene's germline CDR1 is SEHNR and CDR2 FQNEAQ (reference sequence). This CDR3 region has 11 residues. In DNA, the CDR3 is TGTGCAATGGGGGGAATGGATGAGCAGTTCTTC. Its translation is CAMGGMDEQFF.

In this sample, this clonotype turned up a few times. The chain is built from TRBV5-1 and TRBJ2-5, with 16 bases fitting TRBD2. V shed 3 bases, J shed 4 bases, and the junction held 9 bases outside the gene matches. Germline assignment: CDR1 SGHRS and CDR2 YFSETQ. The CDR3 length is 18 residues. The CDR3 loop reads CASSSGTSGGAEGETQYF. The CDR3 DNA follows: TGCGCCAGCAGCTCCGGGACTAGCGGGGGGGCCGAAGGAGAGACCCAGTACTTC.

This clonotype was observed many times. This rearrangement joins TRBV4-2 to TRBJ2-5, with TRBD2 identical over 10 bases. Losses at the gene ends were 5 bases for V and 0 bases for J; bases not matched to a gene: 6. Germline values: CDR1 LGHNA, CDR2 YNFKEQ. The length of the CDR3 is 16 residues. As DNA, the CDR3 is TGTGCCAGCAGCGGCGACGGACTAGCGGACCAAGAGACCCAGTACTTC. Residues: CASSGDGLADQETQYF.

This clonotype was counted at least ten times. The chain carries TRBV7-8 and TRBJ2-3, with D hard to call. Trimming left V 7 bases short and J 2 bases short, with 7 bases between. The CDR3 loop spans 12 amino acids. Germline V gene sequence: CDR1 SGHVS, CDR2 FQNEAQ. The CDR3 coding sequence is TGTGCCAGCACCCTGGCCACAGATACGCAGTATTTT. Its translation is CASTLATDTQYF.